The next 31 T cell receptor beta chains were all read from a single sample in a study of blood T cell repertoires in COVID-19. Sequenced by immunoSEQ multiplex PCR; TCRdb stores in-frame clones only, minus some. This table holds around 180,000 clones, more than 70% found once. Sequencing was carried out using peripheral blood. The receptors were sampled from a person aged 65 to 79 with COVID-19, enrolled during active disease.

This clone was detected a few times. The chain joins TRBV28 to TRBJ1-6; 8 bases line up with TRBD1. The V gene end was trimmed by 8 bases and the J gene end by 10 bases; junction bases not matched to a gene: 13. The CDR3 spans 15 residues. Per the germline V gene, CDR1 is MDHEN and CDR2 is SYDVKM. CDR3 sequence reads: CASQGQGKEGSPLHF. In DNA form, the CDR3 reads TGTGCCAGCCAAGGACAGGGAAAGGAAGGATCACCCCTCCACTTT.

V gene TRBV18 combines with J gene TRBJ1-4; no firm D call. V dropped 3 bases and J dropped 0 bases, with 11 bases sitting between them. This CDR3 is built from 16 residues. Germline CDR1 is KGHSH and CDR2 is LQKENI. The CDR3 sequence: CASSPDIPSTNEKLFF. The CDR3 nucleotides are TGTGCCAGCTCACCTGACATACCTTCAACTAATGAAAAACTGTTTTTT.

The CDR3 sequence: CASSLRLAGVIRTNNEQFF. The CDR3 region has the DNA TGTGCCAGCAGTCTGCGACTAGCGGGAGTGATCAGGACTAACAATGAGCAGTTCTTC. The genes are TRBV28 and TRBJ2-1; TRBD2 agrees at 12 bases. Germline assignment: CDR1 MDHEN and CDR2 SYDVKM. Losses at the gene ends were 5 bases for V and 5 bases for J; bases not matched to a gene: 16. The CDR3 loop spans 19 amino acids.

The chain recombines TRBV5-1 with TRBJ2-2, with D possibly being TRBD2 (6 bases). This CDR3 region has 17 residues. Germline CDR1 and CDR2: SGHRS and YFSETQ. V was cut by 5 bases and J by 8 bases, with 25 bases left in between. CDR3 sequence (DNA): TGCGCCAGCAGGCATGCGGAGCGGGCCCCCGTTGGGGGGGAGCTGTTTTTT. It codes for CASRHAERAPVGGELFF.

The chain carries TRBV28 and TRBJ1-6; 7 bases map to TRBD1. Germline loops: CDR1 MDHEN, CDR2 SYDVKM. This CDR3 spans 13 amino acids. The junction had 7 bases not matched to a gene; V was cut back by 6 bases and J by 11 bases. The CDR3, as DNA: TGTGCCAGCAGGCAAGGGGGCCGGACACCCCTCCACTTT. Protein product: CASRQGGRTPLHF.

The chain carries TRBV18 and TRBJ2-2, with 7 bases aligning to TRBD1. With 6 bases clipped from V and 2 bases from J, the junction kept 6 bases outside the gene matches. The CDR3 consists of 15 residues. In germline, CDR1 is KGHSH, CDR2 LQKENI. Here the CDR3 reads CASSDRAANTGELFF. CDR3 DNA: TGTGCCAGCTCTGACAGGGCGGCTAACACCGGGGAGCTGTTTTTT.

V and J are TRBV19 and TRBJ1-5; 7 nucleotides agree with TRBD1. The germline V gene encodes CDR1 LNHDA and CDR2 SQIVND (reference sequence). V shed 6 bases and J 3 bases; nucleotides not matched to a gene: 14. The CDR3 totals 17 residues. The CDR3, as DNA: TGTGCCAGTAGATCCACCCTCGGGACAGCAACCAATCAGCCCCAGCATTTT. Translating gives CASRSTLGTATNQPQHF.

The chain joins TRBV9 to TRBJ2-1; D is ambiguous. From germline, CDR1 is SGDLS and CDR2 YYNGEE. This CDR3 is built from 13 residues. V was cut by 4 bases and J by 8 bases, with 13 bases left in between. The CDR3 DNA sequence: TGTGCCAGCAGCAACAGACAAGTAGATGAGCAGTTCTTC. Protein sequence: CASSNRQVDEQFF.

CDR3 protein: CASSSVAGYEQYF. CDR3 in DNA: TGTGCCAGCAGCTCGGTAGCGGGATACGAGCAGTACTTC. The J gene is TRBJ2-7, the V gene TRBV7-2, with TRBD2 matching 8 bases. The CDR3 has 13 residues. The trim removed 4 bases at V and 4 bases at J, leaving 3 bases unmatched. Germline CDR1 and CDR2: SGHTA and FQGNSA.

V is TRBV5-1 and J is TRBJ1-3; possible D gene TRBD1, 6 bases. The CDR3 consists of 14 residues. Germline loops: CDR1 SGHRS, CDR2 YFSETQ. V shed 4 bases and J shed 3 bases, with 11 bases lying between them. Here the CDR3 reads CASSIQGFGNTIYF. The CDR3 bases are TGCGCCAGCAGCATACAGGGTTTTGGAAACACCATATATTTT.

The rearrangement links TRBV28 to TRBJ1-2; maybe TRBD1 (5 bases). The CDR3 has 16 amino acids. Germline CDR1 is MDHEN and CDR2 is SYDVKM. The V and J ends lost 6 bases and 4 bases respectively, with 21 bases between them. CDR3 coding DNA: TGTGCCAGCAGCCCTCTATCCGGGACTCACTCCTATGGCTACACCTTC. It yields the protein CASSPLSGTHSYGYTF.

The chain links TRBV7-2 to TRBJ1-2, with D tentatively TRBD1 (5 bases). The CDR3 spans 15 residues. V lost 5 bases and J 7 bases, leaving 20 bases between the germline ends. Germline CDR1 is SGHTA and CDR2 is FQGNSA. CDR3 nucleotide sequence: TGTGCCAGCAGCCAAGACTGGGGGGGAGTGACTGGCTACACCTTC. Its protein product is CASSQDWGGVTGYTF. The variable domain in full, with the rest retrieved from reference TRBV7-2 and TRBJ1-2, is GAGVSQSPSNKVTEKGKDVELRCDPISGHTALYWYRQSLGQGLEFLIYFQGNSAPDKSGLPSDRFSAERTGGSVSTLTIQRTQQEDSAVYLCASSQDWGGVTGYTFGSGTRLTVV.

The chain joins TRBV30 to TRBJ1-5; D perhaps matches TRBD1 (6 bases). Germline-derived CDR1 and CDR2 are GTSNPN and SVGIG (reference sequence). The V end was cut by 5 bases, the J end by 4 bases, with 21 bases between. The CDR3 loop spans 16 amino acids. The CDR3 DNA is TGTGCCTGGTTGATCGCAGGGGCGCAGGGAAATCAGCCCCAGCATTTT. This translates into CAWLIAGAQGNQPQHF.

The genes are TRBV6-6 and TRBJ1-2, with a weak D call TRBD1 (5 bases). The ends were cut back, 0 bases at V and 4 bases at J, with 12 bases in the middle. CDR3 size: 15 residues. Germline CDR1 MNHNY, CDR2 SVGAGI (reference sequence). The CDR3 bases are TGTGCCAGCAGTTACTCGAATCAGGACATCTATGGCTACACCTTC. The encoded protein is CASSYSNQDIYGYTF.

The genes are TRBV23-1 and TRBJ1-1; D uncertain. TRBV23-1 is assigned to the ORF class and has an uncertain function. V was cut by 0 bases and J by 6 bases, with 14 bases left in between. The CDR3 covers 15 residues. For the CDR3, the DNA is TGCGCCAGCAGTCAATCTAACGGAGGAATCCCTGAAGCTTTCTTT. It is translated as CASSQSNGGIPEAFF.

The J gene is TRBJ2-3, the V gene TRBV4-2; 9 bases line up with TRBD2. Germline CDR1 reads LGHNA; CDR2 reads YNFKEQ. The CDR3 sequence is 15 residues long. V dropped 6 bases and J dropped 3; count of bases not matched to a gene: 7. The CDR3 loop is CASRRTSAYTDTQYF. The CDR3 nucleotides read TGTGCCAGCAGACGGACTAGCGCTTATACAGATACGCAGTATTTT.

CDR3 nucleotide sequence: TGTGCCAGCAGTTACTCCCGGACAGGGATCGGGTACTATGGCTACACCTTC. Translation: CASSYSRTGIGYYGYTF. The chain recombines TRBV6-2 or TRBV6-3 with TRBJ1-2, with 8 bases matching TRBD1. Germline-derived CDR1 and CDR2 are MNHEY and SVGEGT. This CDR3 is 17 amino acids long. Trimming removed 0 bases from V and 3 bases from J; junction bases left unmatched: 9.

The CDR3 region is CASSQAGFGTAFF. The DNA for the CDR3 is TGTGCCAGCAGCCAAGCCGGGTTCGGAACAGCTTTCTTT. The rearrangement links TRBV14 to TRBJ1-1, with D uncertain. This CDR3 contains 13 residues. V lost 1 base, J lost 10 bases, and 13 bases lay in between. CDR1 is SGHDN and CDR2 is FVKESK in the germline V gene.

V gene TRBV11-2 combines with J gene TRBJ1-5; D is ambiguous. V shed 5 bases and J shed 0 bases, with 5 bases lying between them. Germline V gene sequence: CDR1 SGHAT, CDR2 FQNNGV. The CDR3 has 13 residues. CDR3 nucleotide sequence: TGTGCCAGCAGCCTAACTAGCAATCAGCCCCAGCATTTT. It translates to CASSLTSNQPQHF.

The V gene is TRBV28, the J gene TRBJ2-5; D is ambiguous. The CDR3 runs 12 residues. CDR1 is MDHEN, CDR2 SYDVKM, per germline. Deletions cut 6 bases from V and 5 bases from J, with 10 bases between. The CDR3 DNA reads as TGTGCCAGCAGCACGGGTATGGAGACCCAGTACTTC. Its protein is CASSTGMETQYF. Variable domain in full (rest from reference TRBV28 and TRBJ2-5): DVKVTQSSRYLVKRTGEKVFLECVQDMDHENMFWYRQDPGLGLRLIYFSYDVKMKEKGDIPEGYSVSREKKERFSLILESASTNQTSMYLCASSTGMETQYFGPGTRLLVL.

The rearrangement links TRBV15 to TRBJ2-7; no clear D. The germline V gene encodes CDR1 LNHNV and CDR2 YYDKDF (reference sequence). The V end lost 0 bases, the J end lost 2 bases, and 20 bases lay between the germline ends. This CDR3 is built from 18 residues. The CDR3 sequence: CATSRDRRSQAPTYEQYF. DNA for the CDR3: TGTGCCACCAGCAGAGATCGTCGGTCGCAGGCTCCAACCTACGAGCAGTACTTC.

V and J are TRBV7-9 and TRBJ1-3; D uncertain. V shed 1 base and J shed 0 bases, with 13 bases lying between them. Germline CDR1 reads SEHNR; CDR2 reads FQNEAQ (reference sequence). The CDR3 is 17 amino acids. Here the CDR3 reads CASSLERARNSGNTIYF. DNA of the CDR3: TGTGCCAGCAGCTTAGAGCGGGCCAGGAACTCTGGAAACACCATATATTTT.

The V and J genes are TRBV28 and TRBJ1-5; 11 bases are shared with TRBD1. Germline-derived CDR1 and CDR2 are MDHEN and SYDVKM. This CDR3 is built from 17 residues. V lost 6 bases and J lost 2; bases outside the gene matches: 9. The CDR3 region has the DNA TGTGCCAGCAGATACGGACAGGGGGCGGTGGGCAATCAGCCCCAGCATTTT. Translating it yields CASRYGQGAVGNQPQHF.

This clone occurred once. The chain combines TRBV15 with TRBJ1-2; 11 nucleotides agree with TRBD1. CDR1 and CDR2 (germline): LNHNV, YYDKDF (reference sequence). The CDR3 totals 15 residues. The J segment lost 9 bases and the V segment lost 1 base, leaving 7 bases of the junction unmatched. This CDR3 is CATSRVRGQGGSYTF. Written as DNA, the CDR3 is TGTGCCACCAGCAGAGTACGGGGACAGGGGGGTAGCTACACCTTC.

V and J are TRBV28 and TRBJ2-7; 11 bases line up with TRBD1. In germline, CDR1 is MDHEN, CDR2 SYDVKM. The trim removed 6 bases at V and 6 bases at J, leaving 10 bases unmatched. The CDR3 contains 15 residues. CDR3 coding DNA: TGTGCCAGCAGCCCCTCGGACAGGGGGCGAGGCGAGCAGTACTTC. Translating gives CASSPSDRGRGEQYF.

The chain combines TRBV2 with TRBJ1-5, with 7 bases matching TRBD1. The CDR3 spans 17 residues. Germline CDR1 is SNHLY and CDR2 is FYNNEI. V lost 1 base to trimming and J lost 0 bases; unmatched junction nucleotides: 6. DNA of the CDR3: TGTGCCAGCAGTGAAGGCAGGGGGTTGATTAGCAATCAGCCCCAGCATTTT. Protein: CASSEGRGLISNQPQHF.

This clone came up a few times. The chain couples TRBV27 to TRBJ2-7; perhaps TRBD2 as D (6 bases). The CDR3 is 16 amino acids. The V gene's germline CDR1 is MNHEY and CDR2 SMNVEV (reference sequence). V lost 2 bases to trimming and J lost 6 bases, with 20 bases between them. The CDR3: CASSLRAGTPASEQYF. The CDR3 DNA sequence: TGTGCCAGCAGTTTAAGGGCCGGGACTCCCGCATCCGAGCAGTACTTC.

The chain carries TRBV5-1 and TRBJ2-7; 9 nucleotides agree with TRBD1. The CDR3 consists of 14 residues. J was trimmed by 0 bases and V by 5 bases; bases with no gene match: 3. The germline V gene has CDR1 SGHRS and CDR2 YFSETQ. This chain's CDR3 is CASRWDRASYEQYF. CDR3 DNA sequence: TGCGCCAGCAGATGGGACAGGGCCTCCTACGAGCAGTACTTC.

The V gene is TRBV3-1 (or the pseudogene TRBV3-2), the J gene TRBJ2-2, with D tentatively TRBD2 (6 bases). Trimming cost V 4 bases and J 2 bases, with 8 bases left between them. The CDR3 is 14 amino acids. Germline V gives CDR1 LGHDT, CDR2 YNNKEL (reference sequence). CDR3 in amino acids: CASSPDYNTGELFF. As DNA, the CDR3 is TGTGCCAGCAGCCCGGACTATAACACCGGGGAGCTGTTTTTT.

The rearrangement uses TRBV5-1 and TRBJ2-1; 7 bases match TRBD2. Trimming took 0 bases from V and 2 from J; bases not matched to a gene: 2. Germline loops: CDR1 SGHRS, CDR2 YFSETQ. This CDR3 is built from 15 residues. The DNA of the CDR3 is TGCGCCAGCAGCTTGGCTGGGGGGGCCTACAATGAGCAGTTCTTC. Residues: CASSLAGGAYNEQFF.

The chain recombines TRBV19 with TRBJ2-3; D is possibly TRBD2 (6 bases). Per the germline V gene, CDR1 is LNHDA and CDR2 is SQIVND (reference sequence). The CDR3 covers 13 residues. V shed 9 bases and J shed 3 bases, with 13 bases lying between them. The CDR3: CASQARGTDTQYF. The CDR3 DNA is TGTGCCAGCCAAGCTCGGGGGACAGATACGCAGTATTTT.